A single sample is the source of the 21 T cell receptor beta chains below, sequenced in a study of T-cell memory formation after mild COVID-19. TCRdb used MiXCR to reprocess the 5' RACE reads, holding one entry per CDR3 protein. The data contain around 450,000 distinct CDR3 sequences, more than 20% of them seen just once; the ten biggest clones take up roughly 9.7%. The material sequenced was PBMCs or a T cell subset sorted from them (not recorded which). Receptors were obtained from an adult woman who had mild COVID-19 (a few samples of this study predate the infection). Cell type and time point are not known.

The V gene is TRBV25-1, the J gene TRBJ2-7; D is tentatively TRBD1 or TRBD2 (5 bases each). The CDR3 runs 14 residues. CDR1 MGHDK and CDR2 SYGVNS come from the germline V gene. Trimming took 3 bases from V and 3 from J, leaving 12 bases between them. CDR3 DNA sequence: TGTGCCAGCAGTGACACAACGGGGCACTACGAGCAGTACTTC. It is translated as CASSDTTGHYEQYF.

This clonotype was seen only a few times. The DNA of the CDR3 is TGCAGTGCCAACAGCCGTAGGGCAGATACGCAGTATTTT. Its translation is CSANSRRADTQYF. V and J are TRBV20-1 and TRBJ2-3, with D uncertain. V lost 6 bases and J lost 4, with 14 bases in between. The germline V gene encodes CDR1 DFQATT and CDR2 SNEGSKA (reference sequence). The CDR3 contains 13 residues.

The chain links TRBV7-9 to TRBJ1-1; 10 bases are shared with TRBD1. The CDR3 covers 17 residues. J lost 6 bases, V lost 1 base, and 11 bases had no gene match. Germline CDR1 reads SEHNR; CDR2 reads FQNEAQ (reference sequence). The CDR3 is CASSLGGTGVLSSEAFF. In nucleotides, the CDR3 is TGTGCCAGCAGCTTAGGAGGGACAGGGGTATTGTCGTCTGAAGCTTTCTTT.

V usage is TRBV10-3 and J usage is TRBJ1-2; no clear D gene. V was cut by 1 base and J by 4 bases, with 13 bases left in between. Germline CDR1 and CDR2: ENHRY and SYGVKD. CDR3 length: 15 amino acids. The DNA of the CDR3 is TGTGCCATCAGTGAGTTGGCAGGACGAATCTATGGCTACACCTTC. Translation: CAISELAGRIYGYTF.

In nucleotides, the CDR3 is TGTGCCAGCAGCTTGTGGCTTGCCTACGAGCAGTACTTC. Translated: CASSLWLAYEQYF. The chain uses TRBV7-2 and TRBJ2-7; D is unresolved. Germline-derived CDR1 and CDR2 are SGHTA and FQGNSA. This CDR3 has 13 amino acids. V lost 3 bases and J 2 bases, leaving 8 bases between the germline ends.

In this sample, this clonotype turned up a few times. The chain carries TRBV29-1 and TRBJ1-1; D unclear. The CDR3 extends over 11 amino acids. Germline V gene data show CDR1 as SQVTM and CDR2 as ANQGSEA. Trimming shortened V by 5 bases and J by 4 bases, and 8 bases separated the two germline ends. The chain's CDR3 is CSVREVTEAFF. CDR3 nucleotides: TGCAGCGTTCGAGAGGTCACTGAAGCTTTCTTT. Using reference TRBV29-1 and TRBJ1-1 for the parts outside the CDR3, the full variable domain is SAVISQKPSRDICQRGTSLTIQCQVDSQVTMMFWYRQQPGQSLTLIATANQGSEATYESGFVIDKFPISRPNLTFSTLTVSNMSPEDSSIYLCSVREVTEAFFGQGTRLTVV.

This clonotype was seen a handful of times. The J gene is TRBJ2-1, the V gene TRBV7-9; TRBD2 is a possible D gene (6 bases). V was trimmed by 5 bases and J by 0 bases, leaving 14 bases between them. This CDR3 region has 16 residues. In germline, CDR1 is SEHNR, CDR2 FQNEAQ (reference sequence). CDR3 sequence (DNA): TGTGCCAGCAGCCCGACTGCGGGGAGCTCCTACAATGAGCAGTTCTTC. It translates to CASSPTAGSSYNEQFF.

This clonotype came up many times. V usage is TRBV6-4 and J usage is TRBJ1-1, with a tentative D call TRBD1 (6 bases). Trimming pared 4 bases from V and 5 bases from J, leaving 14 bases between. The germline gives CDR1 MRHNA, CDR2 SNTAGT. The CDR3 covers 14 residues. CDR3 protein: CASSVLGGATEAFF. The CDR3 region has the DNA TGTGCCAGCAGTGTGCTAGGGGGGGCTACTGAAGCTTTCTTT.

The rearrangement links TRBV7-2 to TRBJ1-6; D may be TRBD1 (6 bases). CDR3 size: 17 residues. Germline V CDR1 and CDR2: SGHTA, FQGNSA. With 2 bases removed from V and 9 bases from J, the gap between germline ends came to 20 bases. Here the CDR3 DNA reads TGTGCCAGCAGCTTATTCGTTTCAGGGGCTCGAAGTTCACCCCTCCACTTT. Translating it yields CASSLFVSGARSSPLHF.

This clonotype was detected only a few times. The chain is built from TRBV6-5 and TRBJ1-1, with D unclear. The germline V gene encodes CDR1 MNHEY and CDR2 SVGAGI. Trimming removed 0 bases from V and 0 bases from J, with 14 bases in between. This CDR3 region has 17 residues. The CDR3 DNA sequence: TGTGCCAGCAGTTACTCGTCCCCCGGAGATTTGAACACTGAAGCTTTCTTT. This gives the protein CASSYSSPGDLNTEAFF.

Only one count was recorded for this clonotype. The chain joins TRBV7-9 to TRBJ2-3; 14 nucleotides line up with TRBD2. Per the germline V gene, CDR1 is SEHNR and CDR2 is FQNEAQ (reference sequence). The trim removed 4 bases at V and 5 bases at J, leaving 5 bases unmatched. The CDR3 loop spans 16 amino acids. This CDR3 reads CASSSGTSGGIDTQYF. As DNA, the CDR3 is TGTGCCAGCAGCTCAGGGACTAGCGGGGGAATAGATACGCAGTATTTT.

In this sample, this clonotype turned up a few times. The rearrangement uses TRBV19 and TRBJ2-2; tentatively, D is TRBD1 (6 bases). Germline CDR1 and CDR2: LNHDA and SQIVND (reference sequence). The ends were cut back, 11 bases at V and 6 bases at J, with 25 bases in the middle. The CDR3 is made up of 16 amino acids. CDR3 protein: CAAKAGAGWAPGELFF. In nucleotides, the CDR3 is TGTGCCGCGAAGGCAGGGGCCGGGTGGGCACCCGGGGAGCTGTTTTTT.

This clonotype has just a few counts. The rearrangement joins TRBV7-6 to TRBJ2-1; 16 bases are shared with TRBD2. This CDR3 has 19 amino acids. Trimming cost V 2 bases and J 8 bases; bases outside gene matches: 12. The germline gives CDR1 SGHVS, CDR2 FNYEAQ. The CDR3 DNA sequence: TGTGCCAGCAGCTTAACCGGGACTAGCGGGGGGGGCTGGAGTGATGAGCAGTTCTTC. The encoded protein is CASSLTGTSGGGWSDEQFF.

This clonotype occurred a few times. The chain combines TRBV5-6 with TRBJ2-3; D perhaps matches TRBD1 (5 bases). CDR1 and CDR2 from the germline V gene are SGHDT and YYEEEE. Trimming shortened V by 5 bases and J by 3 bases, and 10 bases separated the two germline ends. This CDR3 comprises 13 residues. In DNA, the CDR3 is TGTGCCAGCAGACAGACAGCTACAGATACGCAGTATTTT. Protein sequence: CASRQTATDTQYF.

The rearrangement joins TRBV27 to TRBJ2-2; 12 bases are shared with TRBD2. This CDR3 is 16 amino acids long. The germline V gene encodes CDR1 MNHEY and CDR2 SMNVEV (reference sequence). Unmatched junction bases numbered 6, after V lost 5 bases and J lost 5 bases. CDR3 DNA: TGTGCCAGCAGTCGACTCCTAGCGGGAGGGACCGGGGAGCTGTTTTTT. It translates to CASSRLLAGGTGELFF.

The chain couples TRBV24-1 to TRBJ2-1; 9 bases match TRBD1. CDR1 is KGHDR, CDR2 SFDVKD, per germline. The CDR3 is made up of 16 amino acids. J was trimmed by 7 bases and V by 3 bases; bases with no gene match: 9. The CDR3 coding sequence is TGTGCCACCAGTGATCCGACGGGACAGGGAAGAAATGAGCAGTTCTTC. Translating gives CATSDPTGQGRNEQFF.

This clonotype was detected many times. CDR3 bases: TGTGCCAGCAGCCCCCGGGGGCGATCAAATTCACCCCTCCACTTT. This codes for CASSPRGRSNSPLHF. The chain carries TRBV5-6 and TRBJ1-6; D is perhaps TRBD1 (6 bases). The CDR3 totals 15 residues. Looked up from germline, CDR1 is SGHDT and CDR2 is YYEEEE. Trimming pared 4 bases from V and 7 bases from J, leaving 15 bases between. The full variable domain, in which reference TRBV5-6 and TRBJ1-6 provide the parts outside the CDR3, is DAGVTQSPTHLIKTRGQQVTLRCSPKSGHDTVSWYQQALGQGPQFIFQYYEEEERQRGNFPDRFSGHQFPNYSSELNVNALLLGDSALYLCASSPRGRSNSPLHFGNGTRLTVT.

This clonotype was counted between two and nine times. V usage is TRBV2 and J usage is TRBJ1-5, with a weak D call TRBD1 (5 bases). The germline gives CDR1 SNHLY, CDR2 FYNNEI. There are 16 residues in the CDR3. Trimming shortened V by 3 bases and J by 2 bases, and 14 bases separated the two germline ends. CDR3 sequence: CASSEAGPLRNQPQHF. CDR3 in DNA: TGTGCCAGCAGTGAGGCGGGACCGTTGCGCAATCAGCCCCAGCATTTT.

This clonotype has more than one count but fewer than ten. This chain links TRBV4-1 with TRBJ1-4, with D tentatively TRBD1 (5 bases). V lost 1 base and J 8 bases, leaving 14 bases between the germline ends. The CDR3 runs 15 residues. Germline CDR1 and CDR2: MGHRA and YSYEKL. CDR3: CASSQGTTPGEKLFF. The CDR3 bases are TGCGCCAGCAGCCAAGGGACAACCCCGGGCGAAAAACTGTTTTTT.

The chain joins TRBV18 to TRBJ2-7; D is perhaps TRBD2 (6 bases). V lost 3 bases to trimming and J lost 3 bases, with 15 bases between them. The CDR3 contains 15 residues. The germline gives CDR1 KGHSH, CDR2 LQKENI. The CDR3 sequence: CASSPSEGRYYEQYF. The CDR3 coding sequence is TGTGCCAGCTCACCGTCGGAGGGTAGATACTACGAGCAGTACTTC.

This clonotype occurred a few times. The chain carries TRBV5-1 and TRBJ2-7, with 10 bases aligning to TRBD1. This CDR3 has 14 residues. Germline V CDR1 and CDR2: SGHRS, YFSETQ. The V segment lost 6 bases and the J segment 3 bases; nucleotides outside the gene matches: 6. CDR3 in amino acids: CASNRDRGGYEQYF. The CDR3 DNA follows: TGCGCCAGCAACCGGGACAGGGGCGGCTACGAGCAGTACTTC.